The rows below give T cell receptor beta chains drawn from one sample of a study of blood T cell repertoires in COVID-19. The protocol was immunoSEQ multiplex PCR, while the TCRdb copy is restricted to in-frame clones and leaves out a portion. Of hundreds of thousands of clones listed, approximately 86% were seen once; the top ten hold just over 2.5%. The material sequenced was PBMCs or T cells enriched from blood (not recorded which). The receptors here all came from a woman between 25 and 40 years old with acute COVID-19. CDR3s include the opening cysteine and the closing phenylalanine or tryptophan. The order of the fields is V gene, J gene, clone size, D gene, CDR3 DNA, CDR3 protein. D genes are given only for firm matches. Only some rows state a clone size, as once, few, many or a class for expanded clones.

V gene: TRBV5-6; J gene: TRBJ2-1; clone size: -; D gene: TRBD2; CDR3 DNA: TGTGCCAGCACCGGACTAGCGGGGGGGTCTTACAATGAGCAGTTCTTC; CDR3 protein: CASTGLAGGSYNEQFF
V gene: TRBV19; J gene: TRBJ1-3; clone size: -; D gene: TRBD1; CDR3 DNA: TGTGCCAGTAGTATAGAATACAGGGGAAGAAACACCATATATTTT; CDR3 protein: CASSIEYRGRNTIYF
V gene: TRBV13; J gene: TRBJ2-1; clone size: -; D gene: TRBD1; CDR3 DNA: TGTGCCAGCGGCCGACAGGGCCCCAGGGAGCAGTTCTTC; CDR3 protein: CASGRQGPREQFF
V gene: TRBV7-2; J gene: TRBJ2-5; clone size: -; D gene: TRBD2; CDR3 DNA: TGTGCCAGCAGCTCTGGCCTAGCGGGGGGGGAGACCCAGTACTTC; CDR3 protein: CASSSGLAGGETQYF
V gene: TRBV7-9; J gene: TRBJ1-2; clone size: -; D gene: -; CDR3 DNA: TGTGCCAGCAGCTCGGCAGACAGACCCTATGGCTACACCTTC; CDR3 protein: CASSSADRPYGYTF
V gene: TRBV19; J gene: TRBJ1-2; clone size: -; D gene: -; CDR3 DNA: TGTGCCAGCTCTTATAGCGGCAACTATGGCTACACCTTC; CDR3 protein: CASSYSGNYGYTF
V gene: TRBV4-3; J gene: TRBJ2-7; clone size: few; D gene: TRBD1; CDR3 DNA: TGCGCCAGCAGCCATTCCGGGACAGGGCACTACGAGCAGTACTTC; CDR3 protein: CASSHSGTGHYEQYF
V gene: TRBV4-1; J gene: TRBJ1-4; clone size: -; D gene: -; CDR3 DNA: TGCGCCAGCAGCCAAGATCGGCGGTTCATGCCGGAAAAACTGTTTTTT; CDR3 protein: CASSQDRRFMPEKLFF
V gene: TRBV7-9; J gene: TRBJ1-6; clone size: -; D gene: TRBD1; CDR3 DNA: TGTGCCAGCGGACCACAGGGGCGTTCCAATTCACCCCTCCACTTT; CDR3 protein: CASGPQGRSNSPLHF
V gene: TRBV11-2; J gene: TRBJ1-1; clone size: -; D gene: -; CDR3 DNA: TGTGCCAGCAGCTTAGAGGCGGTCAGCACTGAAGCTTTCTTT; CDR3 protein: CASSLEAVSTEAFF
V gene: TRBV30; J gene: TRBJ2-7; clone size: -; D gene: -; CDR3 DNA: TGTGCCTGGAGTCTATCCCAGGGATTTACCTACGAGCAGTACTTC; CDR3 protein: CAWSLSQGFTYEQYF
V gene: TRBV27; J gene: TRBJ1-5; clone size: -; D gene: -; CDR3 DNA: TGTGCCAGCAGTTTATCGGGGGCAGCAAGCAATCAGCCCCAGCATTTT; CDR3 protein: CASSLSGAASNQPQHF
V gene: TRBV5-1; J gene: TRBJ1-1; clone size: -; D gene: -; CDR3 DNA: TGCGCCAGCAGCTTGGCGGGGGGCGCAGAGGACACTGAAGCTTTCTTT; CDR3 protein: CASSLAGGAEDTEAFF
V gene: TRBV7-9; J gene: TRBJ2-3; clone size: -; D gene: -; CDR3 DNA: TGTGCCAGCAGCGCGGGGATCCTTTTTAATACGCAGTATTTT; CDR3 protein: CASSAGILFNTQYF
V gene: TRBV5-1; J gene: TRBJ1-4; clone size: -; D gene: -; CDR3 DNA: TGCGCCAGCAGCGTATCAAGGCCGGGTAATGAAAAACTGTTTTTT; CDR3 protein: CASSVSRPGNEKLFF
V gene: TRBV10-3; J gene: TRBJ2-3; clone size: -; D gene: TRBD1; CDR3 DNA: TGTGCCATCAGTGAATCGAACTCCGCGAGACAGGGGGATACGCAGTATTTT; CDR3 protein: CAISESNSARQGDTQYF
V gene: TRBV7-9; J gene: TRBJ1-4; clone size: -; D gene: -; CDR3 DNA: TGTGCCAGCACCCTTCGGGGAGGGGCAACTAATGAAAAACTGTTTTTT; CDR3 protein: CASTLRGGATNEKLFF
V gene: TRBV12-3/TRBV12-4; J gene: TRBJ2-7; clone size: few; D gene: TRBD1; CDR3 DNA: TGTGCCAGCAGCCGACAGGGTTACGAGCAGTACTTC; CDR3 protein: CASSRQGYEQYF
V gene: TRBV15; J gene: TRBJ1-4; clone size: once; D gene: -; CDR3 DNA: TGTGCCACCAGCACTAGTTCGGGACATAATGAAAAACTGTTTTTT; CDR3 protein: CATSTSSGHNEKLFF
V gene: TRBV4-3; J gene: TRBJ1-1; clone size: -; D gene: TRBD1; CDR3 DNA: TGCGCCAGCAGCCAGCTCGGGACAGGGACTGAAGCTTTCTTT; CDR3 protein: CASSQLGTGTEAFF
V gene: TRBV6-5; J gene: TRBJ1-5; clone size: -; D gene: -; CDR3 DNA: TGTGCCAGCGGGGCTCTGGATAGCAATCAGCCCCAGCATTTT; CDR3 protein: CASGALDSNQPQHF
V gene: TRBV9; J gene: TRBJ2-5; clone size: once; D gene: TRBD2; CDR3 DNA: TGTGCCAGCAGCGTGGGGACTAGCGGGTGGGAGACCCAGTACTTC; CDR3 protein: CASSVGTSGWETQYF
V gene: TRBV6-5; J gene: TRBJ1-1; clone size: -; D gene: TRBD1; CDR3 DNA: TGTGCAGTGAGGAGGACAGGGGGCTTACGGACTGAAGCTTTCTTT; CDR3 protein: CAVRRTGGLRTEAFF
V gene: TRBV6-5; J gene: TRBJ2-2; clone size: -; D gene: -; CDR3 DNA: TGTGCCAGCAGTTCCCACAGGGATATCGGGGAGCTGTTTTTT; CDR3 protein: CASSSHRDIGELFF
V gene: TRBV5-4; J gene: TRBJ1-1; clone size: -; D gene: -; CDR3 DNA: TGTGCCAGCACCGGAACGGAGGGTAGAGCTTTCTTT; CDR3 protein: CASTGTEGRAFF
V gene: TRBV5-1; J gene: TRBJ1-3; clone size: -; D gene: TRBD1; CDR3 DNA: TGCGCCAGCAGCTGGACAGGGGCTGGAAACACCATATATTTT; CDR3 protein: CASSWTGAGNTIYF
V gene: TRBV3-1/TRBV3-2; J gene: TRBJ1-2; clone size: few; D gene: -; CDR3 DNA: TGTGCCAGCACTTACGGCGCGGGGTTGAGTGGCTACACCTTC; CDR3 protein: CASTYGAGLSGYTF
V gene: TRBV5-1; J gene: TRBJ1-1; clone size: -; D gene: -; CDR3 DNA: TGCGCCAGCAGGGATACAGGGAACACTGAAGCTTTCTTT; CDR3 protein: CASRDTGNTEAFF
V gene: TRBV5-1; J gene: TRBJ2-5; clone size: -; D gene: TRBD2; CDR3 DNA: TGCGCCAGCAGCTTGGGGGGGACTAGCGGACAAGAGACCCAGTACTTC; CDR3 protein: CASSLGGTSGQETQYF
V gene: TRBV19; J gene: TRBJ1-1; clone size: -; D gene: -; CDR3 DNA: TGTGCCAGTAGTTACCTAGGTGGGAGGACTGAAGCTTTCTTT; CDR3 protein: CASSYLGGRTEAFF
V gene: TRBV11-3; J gene: TRBJ2-3; clone size: -; D gene: TRBD1; CDR3 DNA: TGTGCCAGCAGCCCGGGACAGGGGATTCCAGATACGCAGTATTTT; CDR3 protein: CASSPGQGIPDTQYF
V gene: TRBV10-3; J gene: TRBJ2-2; clone size: -; D gene: TRBD1; CDR3 DNA: TGTGCCATCACAGGGGGCCTGAACACCGGGGAGCTGTTTTTT; CDR3 protein: CAITGGLNTGELFF
V gene: TRBV6-5; J gene: TRBJ1-4; clone size: -; D gene: -; CDR3 DNA: TGTGCCAGCAGTTACTCGAGGGATGAAAAACTGTTTTTT; CDR3 protein: CASSYSRDEKLFF
V gene: TRBV7-8; J gene: TRBJ1-5; clone size: -; D gene: -; CDR3 DNA: TGTGCCAGCAGCTTAGCGCAGGGGAAGGTGTATGTTCAGCCCCAGCATTTT; CDR3 protein: CASSLAQGKVYVQPQHF
V gene: TRBV2; J gene: TRBJ1-5; clone size: few; D gene: -; CDR3 DNA: TGTGCCAGCAGTGAGTCGGTGATTAGCAATCAGCCCCAGCATTTT; CDR3 protein: CASSESVISNQPQHF
V gene: TRBV12-5; J gene: TRBJ1-5; clone size: -; D gene: -; CDR3 DNA: TGTGCTAGTGCCCCCTGGCCAGGGGAGTATCAGCCCCAGCATTTT; CDR3 protein: CASAPWPGEYQPQHF
V gene: TRBV4-2; J gene: TRBJ2-3; clone size: -; D gene: -; CDR3 DNA: TGTGCCAGCAGCCAAGATTTACCGGGGGGCGTGTGGGATACGCAGTATTTT; CDR3 protein: CASSQDLPGGVWDTQYF
V gene: TRBV5-1; J gene: TRBJ2-1; clone size: -; D gene: -; CDR3 DNA: TGCGCCAGCAGCCAAGCTTACAATGAGCAGTTCTTC; CDR3 protein: CASSQAYNEQFF
V gene: TRBV12-3/TRBV12-4; J gene: TRBJ1-2; clone size: once; D gene: -; CDR3 DNA: TGTGCCAGCAGTACAGGTCCCTATGGCTACACCTTC; CDR3 protein: CASSTGPYGYTF
V gene: TRBV6-5; J gene: TRBJ1-3; clone size: -; D gene: TRBD1; CDR3 DNA: TGTGCCAGCAGTTCCGGGACAGAGTCTGGAAACACCATATATTTT; CDR3 protein: CASSSGTESGNTIYF
V gene: TRBV6-6; J gene: TRBJ2-7; clone size: -; D gene: TRBD1; CDR3 DNA: TGTGCCAGCAGGTCCGTCGGCAGGGGGCAAGACGAGCAGTACTTC; CDR3 protein: CASRSVGRGQDEQYF
V gene: TRBV5-1; J gene: TRBJ2-1; clone size: -; D gene: TRBD2; CDR3 DNA: TGCGCCAGCAGCGTGGAACTAGCGGTATACAATGAGCAGTTCTTC; CDR3 protein: CASSVELAVYNEQFF
V gene: TRBV6-5; J gene: TRBJ1-2; clone size: -; D gene: TRBD1; CDR3 DNA: TGTGCCATCCAGACAGGGTCCTATGGCTACACCTTC; CDR3 protein: CAIQTGSYGYTF
V gene: TRBV20-1; J gene: TRBJ1-2; clone size: -; D gene: -; CDR3 DNA: TGCAGTGCTGGCAACTATGGCTACACCTTC; CDR3 protein: CSAGNYGYTF
V gene: TRBV2; J gene: TRBJ1-4; clone size: -; D gene: -; CDR3 DNA: TGTGCCAGCATGGAGGGCACTAATGAAAAACTGTTTTTT; CDR3 protein: CASMEGTNEKLFF
V gene: TRBV6-5; J gene: TRBJ2-3; clone size: few; D gene: TRBD1; CDR3 DNA: TGTGCCAGCAGTAAGGGGGCAGCCAGCACAGATACGCAGTATTTT; CDR3 protein: CASSKGAASTDTQYF
V gene: TRBV27; J gene: TRBJ1-1; clone size: -; D gene: -; CDR3 DNA: TGTGCCAGCAGTTCGTGGGGGGTGAACACTGAAGCTTTCTTT; CDR3 protein: CASSSWGVNTEAFF
V gene: TRBV5-1; J gene: TRBJ2-7; clone size: -; D gene: TRBD2; CDR3 DNA: TGCGCCAGCAGAAGGACTAGCGGGGGGTCTTCCTACGAGCAGTACTTC; CDR3 protein: CASRRTSGGSSYEQYF
V gene: TRBV4-1; J gene: TRBJ2-3; clone size: -; D gene: TRBD2; CDR3 DNA: TGCGCCAGCAGCCAACGACTAGCGGGGACGATGGATACGCAGTATTTT; CDR3 protein: CASSQRLAGTMDTQYF
V gene: TRBV7-8; J gene: TRBJ1-1; clone size: once; D gene: -; CDR3 DNA: TGTGCCAGCAGCCCAACAGGGATAGGCACTGAAGCTTTCTTT; CDR3 protein: CASSPTGIGTEAFF
V gene: TRBV6-5; J gene: TRBJ2-7; clone size: -; D gene: -; CDR3 DNA: TGTGCCAGCGGAGGACAGCACTACGAGCAGTACTTC; CDR3 protein: CASGGQHYEQYF